A single sample gave rise to the 3 T cell receptor beta chains below, sequenced in a study of T cells in Graves' hyperthyroidism and ophthalmopathy. TCR beta CDR3 region amplification was performed from RNA transcripts. TCR CDR3 regions were first amplified by RT-PCR with HTBI primers. Via MiXCR, TCRdb re-called the multiplex PCR reads, giving one row per CDR3 protein. The top ten hold around 32% of the sample, which has some 340,000 distinct CDR3 sequences, roughly an eighth seen once. The specimen was blood. These receptors were collected from a woman in her thirties or forties with Graves' ophthalmopathy.

This clonotype was observed a few times. This chain connects TRBV20-1 to TRBJ2-4, with a weak D call TRBD2 (6 bases). Trimming pared 6 bases from V and 1 base from J, leaving 22 bases between. The CDR3 sequence is 17 residues long. In germline, CDR1 is DFQATT, CDR2 SNEGSKA (reference sequence). This chain's CDR3 is CSAWDLRPLNAKNIQYF. CDR3 nucleotide sequence: TGCAGTGCATGGGACTTGCGGCCCCTAAATGCCAAAAACATTCAGTACTTC.

This clonotype showed up many times. The chain uses TRBV6-1 and TRBJ2-7; 10 bases agree with TRBD2. The CDR3 is 15 residues long. Germline CDR1 and CDR2: MNHNS and SASEGT. The chain's CDR3 is CATGQFLAGAYEQYF. In DNA, the CDR3 is TGTGCAACGGGACAGTTCCTAGCGGGGGCCTACGAGCAGTACTTC.

This clonotype was observed many times. This sequence joins TRBV28 and TRBJ1-4; maybe TRBD1 (5 bases). The V end lost 4 bases, the J end lost 7 bases, and 19 bases lay between the germline ends. Germline CDR1 MDHEN, CDR2 SYDVKM. The CDR3 covers 16 residues. DNA for the CDR3: TGTGCCAGCAGTTCTCCCGGCAGGGTGGGAGTTGAAAAACTGTTTTTT. Protein product: CASSSPGRVGVEKLFF.